This T cell receptor beta chain originates from a study of CD8+ T cells in alopecia areata. V was clipped by 6 bases and J by 4 bases, with 12 bases between them. The CDR3 runs to 13 residues. Germline loops: CDR1 SGHVS, CDR2 FQNEAQ. Remarks on this clone: What it recognizes is unknown.

RNA extraction and reverse transcription yielded cDNA as sequencing template. Assay used: immunoSEQ multiplex PCR; TCRdb lists only in-frame clones, some missing. Altogether fewer than 70,000 clones are present, about 44% being singletons, with the ten largest covering 51%. Findings and limits, study-wide: Lesional tissue from the scalp (especially in alopecia totalis/universalis) showed higher clonality than normal scalp.

The TCR sequence derives from a human donor with alopecia areata. Source material: NKG2D-low CD8+ T cells sorted from blood. The genes are TRBV7-8 and TRBJ2-5, with D unclear. The CDR3 sequence is CASRPRPGETQYF. Written as DNA, the CDR3 is TGTGCCAGCAGGCCCCGACCGGGAGAGACCCAGTACTTC.